The next 20 T cell receptor beta chains were all read from a single sample in a study of shared clonotypes between healthy human individuals. Libraries were prepared by immunoSEQ multiplex PCR; TCRdb keeps only in-frame clonotypes and omits some of them. Among roughly 520,000 clones listed, approximately 95% were seen once. Specimen: naive CD4+ T cells sorted from blood. This sample's subset: CD45RA+ positively selected. The receptor set was obtained from a woman aged 25 to 39 in good health.

The chain joins TRBV27 to TRBJ2-3; 7 positions agree with TRBD2. Germline CDR1 MNHEY, CDR2 SMNVEV (reference sequence). CDR3 length: 16 residues. Trimming cost V 2 bases and J 3 bases; bases outside gene matches: 8. CDR3 in DNA: TGTGCCAGCAGTTTAATTTGGCGGGGGAGAACAGATACGCAGTATTTT. It encodes CASSLIWRGRTDTQYF.

The V call is TRBV6-6, the J call TRBJ2-7, with D perhaps matching TRBD1 or TRBD2 (5 bases each). Germline V CDR1 and CDR2: MNHNY, SVGAGI (reference sequence). The ends were cut back, 0 bases at V and 1 base at J, with 13 bases in the middle. The CDR3 sequence is 16 residues long. This CDR3 is CASSYSGRDLSYEQYF. CDR3 in DNA: TGTGCCAGCAGTTACTCCGGCAGGGACCTTTCCTACGAGCAGTACTTC.

This sequence joins TRBV19 and TRBJ1-5, with D possibly matching TRBD1 (5 bases). Germline CDR1 reads LNHDA; CDR2 reads SQIVND (reference sequence). The V end lost 3 bases, the J end lost 0 bases, and 15 bases lay between the germline ends. The length of the CDR3 is 17 residues. The CDR3 coding sequence is TGTGCCAGTAGTATTAGGGAGATGACAGATAGCAATCAGCCCCAGCATTTT. Encoded protein: CASSIREMTDSNQPQHF.

CDR3 sequence reads: CASSLVGYGEETQYF. CDR3 sequence (DNA): TGCGCCAGCAGCTTGGTGGGTTACGGGGAGGAGACCCAGTACTTC. This chain links TRBV5-1 with TRBJ2-5; D is possibly TRBD2 (5 bases). Trimming shortened V by 0 bases and J by 5 bases, and 14 bases separated the two germline ends. CDR3 length equals 15 residues. In germline, CDR1 is SGHRS, CDR2 YFSETQ.

V usage is TRBV6-4 and J usage is TRBJ1-1; 8 nucleotides match TRBD1. V shed 4 bases, J shed 5 bases, and the junction held 3 bases outside the gene matches. The CDR3 is 13 residues long. The V gene's germline CDR1 is MRHNA and CDR2 SNTAGT. The CDR3 region has the DNA TGTGCCAGCAGTGTACAGGGGGGGACTGAAGCTTTCTTT. This gives the protein CASSVQGGTEAFF.

This clone was seen only once. The chain recombines TRBV15 with TRBJ1-1; D gene unclear. Germline CDR1 is LNHNV and CDR2 is YYDKDF (reference sequence). V lost 5 bases and J 11 bases, leaving 18 bases between the germline ends. This CDR3 comprises 13 residues. This CDR3 is CATSSGGREDAFF. As DNA, the CDR3 is TGTGCCACCAGCTCGGGCGGGAGGGAGGATGCTTTCTTT.

This rearrangement joins TRBV7-7 to TRBJ2-3; D is unclear. The V end lost 3 bases, the J end lost 3 bases, and 13 bases lay between the germline ends. The CDR3 has 15 amino acids. Germline CDR1 is SSHAT and CDR2 is FNYEAQ (reference sequence). CDR3 DNA: TGTGCCAGCAGCTTCGGCCTAATGGCAACAGATACGCAGTATTTT. This encodes CASSFGLMATDTQYF.

The DNA of the CDR3 is TGTGCCAGCGATCCGGGACAGGGAACCTACGAGCAGTACTTC. Protein: CASDPGQGTYEQYF. J is TRBJ2-7 and V is TRBV6-1; 9 bases agree with TRBD1. The CDR3 runs 14 residues. The germline V gene encodes CDR1 MNHNS and CDR2 SASEGT. V shed 8 bases and J 2 bases; nucleotides not matched to a gene: 7.

This clone was seen just once. This sequence joins TRBV6-5 and TRBJ2-7; D is undetermined. This CDR3 has 11 residues. Germline assignment: CDR1 MNHEY and CDR2 SVGAGI. Trimming removed 2 bases from V and 6 bases from J, with 5 bases in between. CDR3 in amino acids: CASSYAAEQYF. In DNA, the CDR3 is TGTGCCAGCAGTTACGCTGCCGAGCAGTACTTC.

The chain employs TRBV7-9 and TRBJ1-5; a possible D gene is TRBD1 (6 bases). Trimming removed 3 bases from V and 2 bases from J, with 17 bases in between. The CDR3 totals 17 residues. Germline V CDR1 and CDR2: SEHNR, FQNEAQ (reference sequence). Here the CDR3 reads CASSFGLLQGRNQPQHF. The CDR3 DNA reads TGTGCCAGCAGCTTCGGACTGTTACAGGGACGCAATCAGCCCCAGCATTTT.

V and J are TRBV5-1 and TRBJ1-1; 11 positions agree with TRBD1. V dropped 7 bases and J dropped 5; count of bases not matched to a gene: 13. Germline CDR1 reads SGHRS; CDR2 reads YFSETQ. This CDR3 contains 16 residues. CDR3 region: CASRSGGTGGETEAFF. The CDR3 DNA reads as TGCGCCAGCCGGTCGGGCGGGACAGGGGGTGAGACTGAAGCTTTCTTT. The whole variable domain, filled in from reference TRBV5-1 and TRBJ1-1, reads KAGVTQTPRYLIKTRGQQVTLSCSPISGHRSVSWYQQTPGQGLQFLFEYFSETQRNKGNFPGRFSGRQFSNSRSEMNVSTLELGDSALYLCASRSGGTGGETEAFFGQGTRLTVV.

The CDR3 DNA reads as TGCGCCAGCAGCCCGGGACCGGCACAGGGCCATCAGCCCCAGCATTTT. Protein sequence: CASSPGPAQGHQPQHF. This sequence joins TRBV5-1 and TRBJ1-5, with D tentatively TRBD1 (6 bases). V was pared by 4 bases and J by 5 bases, with 19 bases between. The germline CDR1 and CDR2 sequences are SGHRS and YFSETQ. The CDR3 is 16 amino acids. Full variable domain (missing parts from reference TRBV5-1 and TRBJ1-5): KAGVTQTPRYLIKTRGQQVTLSCSPISGHRSVSWYQQTPGQGLQFLFEYFSETQRNKGNFPGRFSGRQFSNSRSEMNVSTLELGDSALYLCASSPGPAQGHQPQHFGDGTRLSIL.

The chain links TRBV28 to TRBJ1-4; D remains ambiguous. V was cut by 1 base and J by 0 bases, with 21 bases left in between. Germline assignment: CDR1 MDHEN and CDR2 SYDVKM. The length of the CDR3 is 20 residues. CDR3 region: CASSLYGFNQTSTTNEKLFF. As DNA, the CDR3 is TGTGCCAGCAGTTTATATGGGTTTAACCAAACTTCCACAACTAATGAAAAACTGTTTTTT.

The CDR3 DNA is TGTGCCAGCAGCCGGAGTGGGAGCACAGATACGCAGTATTTT. This sequence encodes CASSRSGSTDTQYF. The rearrangement links TRBV7-2 to TRBJ2-3, with D uncertain. The germline V gene encodes CDR1 SGHTA and CDR2 FQGNSA. The V gene lost 5 bases and the J gene lost 0 bases, with 9 bases spanning the gap. This CDR3 spans 14 amino acids.

The chain uses TRBV7-9 and TRBJ2-7, with D unresolved. Germline CDR1 is SEHNR and CDR2 is FQNEAQ (reference sequence). Trimming stripped 1 base from V and 2 bases from J, with 9 bases between. The CDR3 contains 14 residues. The CDR3 loop is CASSLGQTTYEQYF. The CDR3 coding sequence is TGTGCCAGCAGCTTAGGCCAAACTACCTACGAGCAGTACTTC. Using reference TRBV7-9 and TRBJ2-7 for the parts outside the CDR3, the full variable domain is DTGVSQNPRHKITKRGQNVTFRCDPISEHNRLYWYRQTLGQGPEFLTYFQNEAQLEKSRLLSDRFSAERPKGSFSTLEIQRTEQGDSAMYLCASSLGQTTYEQYFGPGTRLTVT.

CDR3 sequence: CASSRQTLGDTIYF. The CDR3 bases are TGTGCCAGCAGCCGCCAGACCTTGGGTGACACCATATATTTT. The chain employs TRBV2 and TRBJ1-3; D is unresolved. Per the germline V gene, CDR1 is SNHLY and CDR2 is FYNNEI. The CDR3 loop spans 14 amino acids. V lost 6 bases to trimming and J lost 8 bases, with 17 bases between them.

The rearrangement uses TRBV4-2 and TRBJ2-1, with 11 bases lining up with TRBD2. V dropped 2 bases and J dropped 7; count of bases not matched to a gene: 7. Germline V gene data show CDR1 as LGHNA and CDR2 as YNFKEQ. This CDR3 comprises 16 residues. CDR3 protein: CASSQKELAGGNEQFF. The CDR3, as DNA: TGTGCCAGCAGCCAAAAAGAGCTAGCGGGAGGAAATGAGCAGTTCTTC.

The chain uses TRBV6-1 and TRBJ2-3, with TRBD2 identical over 8 bases. In germline, CDR1 is MNHNS, CDR2 SASEGT. The ends lost 2 bases at V and 3 bases at J; junction bases unmatched: 4. The CDR3 consists of 15 residues. CDR3 in amino acids: CASSERKRETDTQYF. As DNA, the CDR3 is TGTGCCAGCAGTGAAAGGAAGCGGGAGACAGATACGCAGTATTTT.

The chain joins TRBV6-1 to TRBJ2-7; D ambiguous. V gave up 8 bases and J gave up 1 base, with 12 bases separating them. This CDR3 is built from 13 residues. The germline CDR1 and CDR2 sequences are MNHNS and SASEGT. This CDR3 is CASARTTSYEQYF. In DNA, the CDR3 is TGTGCCAGCGCTCGAACAACGTCCTACGAGCAGTACTTC.

This sequence joins TRBV10-3 and TRBJ2-5; 7 nucleotides match TRBD2. The CDR3 consists of 16 residues. V trimming: 3 bases; J trimming: 4 bases; junction bases outside the gene matches: 11. Germline assignment: CDR1 ENHRY and CDR2 SYGVKD. As DNA, the CDR3 is TGTGCCATCAGTGATTTGGGGCCGGGACTAACAGAGACCCAGTACTTC. The encoded protein is CAISDLGPGLTETQYF.